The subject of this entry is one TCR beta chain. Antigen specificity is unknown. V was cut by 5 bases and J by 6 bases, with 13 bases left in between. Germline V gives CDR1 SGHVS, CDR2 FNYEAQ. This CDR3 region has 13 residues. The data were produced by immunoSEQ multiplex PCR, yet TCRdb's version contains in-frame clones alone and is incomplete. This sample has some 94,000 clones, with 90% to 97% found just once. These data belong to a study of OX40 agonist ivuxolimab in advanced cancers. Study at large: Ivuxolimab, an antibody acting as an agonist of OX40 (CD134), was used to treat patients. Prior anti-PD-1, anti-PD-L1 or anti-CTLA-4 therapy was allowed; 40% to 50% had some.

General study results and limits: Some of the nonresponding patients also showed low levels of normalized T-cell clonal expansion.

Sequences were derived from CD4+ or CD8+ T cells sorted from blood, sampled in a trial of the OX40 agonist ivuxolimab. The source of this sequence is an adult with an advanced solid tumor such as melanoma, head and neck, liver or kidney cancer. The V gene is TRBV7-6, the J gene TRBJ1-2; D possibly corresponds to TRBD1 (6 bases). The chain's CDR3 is CASSPGAGDGYTF. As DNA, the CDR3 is TGTGCCAGCAGCCCGGGGGCAGGGGATGGCTACACCTTC.